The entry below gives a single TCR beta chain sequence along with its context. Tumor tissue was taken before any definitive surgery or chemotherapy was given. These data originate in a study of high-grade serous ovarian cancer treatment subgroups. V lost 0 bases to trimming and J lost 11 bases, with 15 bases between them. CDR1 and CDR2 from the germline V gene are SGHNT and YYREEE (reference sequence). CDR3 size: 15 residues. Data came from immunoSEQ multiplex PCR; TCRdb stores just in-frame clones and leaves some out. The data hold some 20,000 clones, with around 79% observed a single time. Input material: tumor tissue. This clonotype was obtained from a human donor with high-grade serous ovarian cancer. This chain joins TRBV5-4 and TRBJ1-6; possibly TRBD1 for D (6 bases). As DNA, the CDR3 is TGTGCCAGCAGCTTGGGTCACAGGGCCCCGACACCCCTCCACTTT. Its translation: CASSLGHRAPTPLHF.